These 29 T cell receptor beta chains were sequenced from one sample in a study of graft-versus-host responses after intestinal transplantation. TCRdb's copy holds only in-frame clones and misses some; the assay was immunoSEQ multiplex PCR. The data contain 90,000 to 150,000 clones, roughly 95% of them singletons. Their cognate antigens are unknown. This specimen consisted of unstimulated CD8+ T cells sorted from spleen or lymph node cells, obtained before intestinal transplant. All receptors come from a human donor who received an intestinal transplant.

V gene TRBV5-1 combines with J gene TRBJ1-3, with 8 bases identical to TRBD1. The length of the CDR3 is 16 residues. Germline lookup yields CDR1 SGHRS and CDR2 YFSETQ. V gave up 2 bases and J gave up 2 bases; unmatched junction bases: 6. CDR3 loop: CASSLTGGIAGNTIYF. CDR3 in DNA: TGCGCCAGCAGCTTAACAGGGGGAATAGCTGGAAACACCATATATTTT.

The gene calls are TRBV28 and TRBJ2-7; 9 bases line up with TRBD2. The CDR3 runs 13 residues. V lost 2 bases and J lost 7; bases outside the gene matches: 3. CDR1 and CDR2 (germline): MDHEN, SYDVKM. CDR3 in amino acids: CASSLALAGEQYF. CDR3 bases: TGTGCCAGCAGTTTAGCCCTAGCGGGAGAGCAGTACTTC. Filled out from reference TRBV28 and TRBJ2-7, the complete variable domain reads DVKVTQSSRYLVKRTGEKVFLECVQDMDHENMFWYRQDPGLGLRLIYFSYDVKMKEKGDIPEGYSVSREKKERFSLILESASTNQTSMYLCASSLALAGEQYFGPGTRLTVT.

The chain is built from TRBV18 and TRBJ1-2, with D hard to call. The CDR3 loop spans 15 amino acids. Germline V gives CDR1 KGHSH, CDR2 LQKENI. V was pared by 6 bases and J by 4 bases, with 18 bases between. The CDR3 bases are TGTGCCAGCTCTACACGAGGCGGGGAAACCTATGGCTACACCTTC. Its translation: CASSTRGGETYGYTF.

The CDR3 coding sequence is TGTGCCAGCAGTTTCTCCTCCCCCTACGAGCAGTACTTC. Encoded protein: CASSFSSPYEQYF. The chain employs TRBV28 and TRBJ2-7; D is uncertain. Germline assignment: CDR1 MDHEN and CDR2 SYDVKM. CDR3 length equals 13 residues. With 3 bases removed from V and 2 bases from J, the gap between germline ends came to 8 bases. Using reference TRBV28 and TRBJ2-7 for the parts outside the CDR3, the full variable domain is DVKVTQSSRYLVKRTGEKVFLECVQDMDHENMFWYRQDPGLGLRLIYFSYDVKMKEKGDIPEGYSVSREKKERFSLILESASTNQTSMYLCASSFSSPYEQYFGPGTRLTVT.

The chain is built from TRBV9 and TRBJ2-5; D remains ambiguous. This CDR3 contains 14 residues. V shed 4 bases and J shed 0 bases, with 10 bases lying between them. CDR1 is SGDLS and CDR2 is YYNGEE in the germline V gene. DNA of the CDR3: TGTGCCAGCAGCACGAGTAGTTACCAAGAGACCCAGTACTTC. This encodes CASSTSSYQETQYF.

This chain uses TRBV7-3 with TRBJ1-2, with D hard to call. The CDR3 is 12 residues long. V was trimmed by 0 bases and J by 6 bases, leaving 5 bases between them. The germline CDR1 and CDR2 sequences are SGHTA and FQGTGA. Here the CDR3 reads CASSLTGDGYTF. The CDR3 nucleotides read TGTGCCAGCAGCTTAACCGGAGATGGCTACACCTTC.

V and J are TRBV7-9 and TRBJ2-1; the D is unclear. Trimming stripped 3 bases from V and 2 bases from J, with 8 bases between. CDR3 length: 14 residues. The germline V gene has CDR1 SEHNR and CDR2 FQNEAQ (reference sequence). The CDR3 loop reads CASSFLGPYNEQFF. The CDR3, as DNA: TGTGCCAGCAGCTTCCTCGGACCCTACAATGAGCAGTTCTTC.

The gene calls are TRBV6-1 and TRBJ1-1; 7 bases fit TRBD1. CDR3 length equals 12 residues. J was trimmed by 6 bases and V by 4 bases; bases with no gene match: 2. The germline V gene encodes CDR1 MNHNS and CDR2 SASEGT. The CDR3 protein is CASSGDSAEAFF. CDR3 in DNA: TGTGCCAGCAGTGGGGACAGCGCTGAAGCTTTCTTT.

Worth noting for this clone: A read error may account for a junction end that differs from germline. The chain is built from TRBV13 and TRBJ2-7, with 8 positions matching TRBD2. This CDR3 region has 14 residues. Germline CDR1 reads PRHDT; CDR2 reads FYEKMQ (reference sequence). Here the CDR3 DNA reads TGTGTCAGCAGCCATAGCGGGAATTTCTACGAGCAGTACTTC. Its translation: CVSSHSGNFYEQYF.

This clone occurred a few times. J is TRBJ2-7 and V is TRBV19; TRBD1 aligns across 9 bases. With 1 base clipped from V and 2 bases from J, the junction kept 0 bases outside the gene matches. CDR3 length: 14 residues. Germline assignment: CDR1 LNHDA and CDR2 SQIVND (reference sequence). CDR3 bases: TGTGCCAGTAGTATAGGGACAGGGGCCTACGAGCAGTACTTC. It codes for CASSIGTGAYEQYF.

The V call is TRBV19, the J call TRBJ2-7; 10 bases line up with TRBD1. Germline V lookup: CDR1 LNHDA, CDR2 SQIVND (reference sequence). J lost 5 bases, V lost 5 bases, and 3 bases had no gene match. The CDR3 has 13 amino acids. DNA of the CDR3: TGTGCCAGTAGTCCGACAGGGGGCCACGAGCAGTACTTC. It translates to CASSPTGGHEQYF.

The chain is built from TRBV13 and TRBJ1-3; D perhaps matches TRBD1 (6 bases). This CDR3 region has 16 residues. CDR1 is PRHDT, CDR2 FYEKMQ, per germline (reference sequence). Trimming pared 4 bases from V and 0 bases from J, leaving 13 bases between. The CDR3 bases are TGTGCCAGCAGCTCGGGGGGGGCCGTCTCTGGAAACACCATATATTTT. Translated, it gives CASSSGGAVSGNTIYF.

The rearrangement links TRBV27 to TRBJ1-1, with TRBD1 identical over 7 bases. This CDR3 is 14 amino acids long. Per germline, CDR1 MNHEY and CDR2 SMNVEV (reference sequence). The V and J ends lost 5 bases and 1 base, in that order; junction bases with no gene match: 4. The chain's CDR3 is CASSPGTANTEAFF. CDR3 coding DNA: TGTGCCAGCAGTCCCGGGACAGCGAACACTGAAGCTTTCTTT.

The chain has TRBV28 and TRBJ2-3; 13 bases match TRBD2. CDR1 and CDR2 from the germline V gene are MDHEN and SYDVKM. CDR3 size: 18 residues. V lost 5 bases and J lost 1; bases outside the gene matches: 9. The CDR3 region has the DNA TGTGCCAGCAGTATGCAGAGGGGACTAGCGGGACGCACAGATACGCAGTATTTT. As protein: CASSMQRGLAGRTDTQYF.

The chain joins TRBV4-3 to TRBJ1-5; D is unresolved. V was pared by 4 bases and J by 0 bases, with 7 bases between. This CDR3 has 14 amino acids. Germline lookup yields CDR1 LGHNA and CDR2 YSLEER. CDR3 residues: CASSPDDSNQPQHF. The CDR3 nucleotides read TGCGCCAGCAGCCCTGACGATAGCAATCAGCCCCAGCATTTT.

CDR3 region: CASSRGGQGDTEAFF. CDR3 DNA: TGTGCCAGCAGCCGGGGGGGACAGGGGGACACTGAAGCTTTCTTT. The V call is TRBV27, the J call TRBJ1-1; TRBD1 aligns across 11 bases. After removal of 6 bases from V and 3 bases from J, the junction contained 6 bases not matched to a gene. This CDR3 has 15 amino acids. The V gene's germline CDR1 is MNHEY and CDR2 SMNVEV (reference sequence).

The chain couples TRBV10-2 to TRBJ2-7; 9 bases agree with TRBD1. The CDR3 covers 13 residues. Germline values: CDR1 WSHSY, CDR2 SAAADI. Trimming at V came to 7 bases and at J to 3 bases, leaving 4 bases not matched to a gene. The CDR3 region has the DNA TGCGCCAGCAACCCGGGACAGGGCTACGAGCAGTACTTC. This translates into CASNPGQGYEQYF.

This sequence joins TRBV7-2 and TRBJ2-6; possibly TRBD1 for D (5 bases). The CDR3 spans 16 residues. V lost 1 base, J lost 1 base, and 8 bases lay in between. The V gene's germline CDR1 is SGHTA and CDR2 FQGNSA. The CDR3 coding sequence is TGTGCCAGCAGCTTAGAACAGGCATCTGGGGCCAACGTCCTGACTTTC. Translating gives CASSLEQASGANVLTF.

The chain carries TRBV4-1 and TRBJ1-5; no clear D gene. Trimming took 0 bases from V and 7 from J, leaving 13 bases between them. Per germline, CDR1 MGHRA and CDR2 YSYEKL. The CDR3 spans 15 residues. CDR3 sequence reads: CASSQDPSFSQPQHF. DNA for the CDR3: TGCGCCAGCAGCCAAGACCCCAGTTTCAGCCAGCCCCAGCATTTT.

The chain couples TRBV6-5 to TRBJ2-3; D possibly corresponds to TRBD2 (6 bases). Germline CDR1 and CDR2: MNHEY and SVGAGI. The CDR3 spans 16 residues. V was cut by 4 bases and J by 2 bases, with 16 bases left in between. The CDR3 sequence: CASSFAPSAVTDTQYF. In DNA form, the CDR3 reads TGTGCCAGCAGTTTCGCACCTAGCGCGGTCACAGATACGCAGTATTTT.

The chain carries TRBV4-3 and TRBJ2-7; 8 positions agree with TRBD1. Losses at the gene ends were 6 bases for V and 6 bases for J; bases not matched to a gene: 7. This CDR3 contains 13 residues. The germline V gene encodes CDR1 LGHNA and CDR2 YSLEER. CDR3 bases: TGCGCCAGCAGTACCGACAGGGGAAGCGAGCAGTACTTC. Amino acid sequence: CASSTDRGSEQYF.

The V and J genes are TRBV4-3 and TRBJ1-1; a possible D gene is TRBD1 (5 bases). Germline CDR1 reads LGHNA; CDR2 reads YSLEER. Trimming left V 4 bases short and J 1 base short, with 10 bases between. The CDR3 runs to 14 residues. The CDR3 DNA sequence: TGCGCCAGCAGCCCCGACGGACAGAACACTGAAGCTTTCTTT. It is translated as CASSPDGQNTEAFF.

This chain uses TRBV7-3 with TRBJ2-1; 8 bases map to TRBD2. Germline loops: CDR1 SGHTA, CDR2 FQGTGA. V lost 2 bases and J lost 5; bases outside the gene matches: 5. The CDR3 loop spans 15 amino acids. The CDR3 region has the DNA TGTGCCAGCAGCTTAGTGGCGGGAGGTGACAATGAGCAGTTCTTC. This sequence encodes CASSLVAGGDNEQFF.

The rearrangement uses TRBV4-2 and TRBJ2-7, with D unresolved. This CDR3 contains 15 residues. The germline V and J ends were trimmed by 0 bases and 0 bases, with 9 bases remaining between them. Germline assignment: CDR1 LGHNA and CDR2 YNFKEQ. This CDR3 reads CASSQEWATSYEQYF. The CDR3 DNA sequence: TGTGCCAGCAGCCAAGAGTGGGCCACCTCCTACGAGCAGTACTTC.

This clone was seen just once. V and J are TRBV15 and TRBJ1-2, with 9 bases aligning to TRBD1. This CDR3 has 15 amino acids. Per the germline V gene, CDR1 is LNHNV and CDR2 is YYDKDF (reference sequence). With 3 bases clipped from V and 4 bases from J, the junction kept 6 bases outside the gene matches. In DNA form, the CDR3 reads TGTGCCACCAGCAGGGGACAGGGCATAGGCTATGGCTACACCTTC. Its translation is CATSRGQGIGYGYTF. The whole variable domain, filled in from reference TRBV15 and TRBJ1-2, reads DAMVIQNPRYQVTQFGKPVTLSCSQTLNHNVMYWYQQKSSQAPKLLFHYYDKDFNNEADTPDNFQSRRPNTSFCFLDIRSPGLGDTAMYLCATSRGQGIGYGYTFGSGTRLTVV.

CDR3 region: CASSLPGTEAFF. The DNA of the CDR3 is TGTGCCAGCAGCCTCCCCGGCACTGAAGCTTTCTTT. This sequence joins TRBV28 and TRBJ1-1; unclear D gene. This CDR3 has 12 residues. Germline values: CDR1 MDHEN, CDR2 SYDVKM. Trimming removed 6 bases at V and 4 bases at J, with 9 bases between.

This chain uses TRBV6-1 with TRBJ2-7, with a weak D call TRBD2 (7 bases). Germline assignment: CDR1 MNHNS and CDR2 SASEGT. The CDR3 consists of 16 residues. Trimming took off 2 bases at V and 0 bases at J, with 14 bases between the two ends. CDR3 DNA sequence: TGTGCCAGCAGTGAATACGGGGGGCAAGGCTCCTACGAGCAGTACTTC. This codes for CASSEYGGQGSYEQYF.

V gene TRBV9 combines with J gene TRBJ2-7; 11 nucleotides line up with TRBD2. CDR3 length: 17 residues. CDR1 and CDR2 (germline): SGDLS, YYNGEE. The trim removed 3 bases at V and 3 bases at J, leaving 11 bases unmatched. CDR3 in amino acids: CASSEPKTSGINYEQYF. CDR3 in DNA: TGTGCCAGCAGCGAACCTAAGACTAGCGGGATAAACTACGAGCAGTACTTC. The full variable domain, rest sourced from reference TRBV9 and TRBJ2-7, is DSGVTQTPKHLITATGQRVTLRCSPRSGDLSVYWYQQSLDQGLQFLIQYYNGEERAKGNILERFSAQQFPDLHSELNLSSLELGDSALYFCASSEPKTSGINYEQYFGPGTRLTVT.

The V and J genes are TRBV18 and TRBJ2-7; 7 bases agree with TRBD1. With 3 bases clipped from V and 0 bases from J, the junction kept 5 bases outside the gene matches. Germline CDR1 reads KGHSH; CDR2 reads LQKENI. The CDR3 runs to 15 residues. The CDR3 DNA is TGTGCCAGCTCACCCTTGGACAGGAGCTCCTACGAGCAGTACTTC. Protein: CASSPLDRSSYEQYF.